The rows below give T cell receptor beta chains drawn from one sample of a study of blood T cell repertoires in COVID-19. TCRdb keeps only in-frame clones here, not all; method: immunoSEQ multiplex PCR. The data hold around 87,000 clones, with 70% to 80% observed a single time. The sample was peripheral blood. The receptors shown here come from a human donor in a cohort sampled during active COVID-19. Both conserved end residues are part of each CDR3. D genes are given only for firm matches. The size field is filled for only some rows; it gives once, few, many or a size class.

few	TRBD2	TRBJ2-1	14	TRBV27	CASTLAGGRNEQFF	TGTGCCAGCACTCTAGCGGGAGGTCGGAATGAGCAGTTCTTC
.	.	TRBJ1-3	12	TRBV30	CAWDNSGNTIYF	TGTGCCTGGGACAACTCTGGAAACACCATATATTTT
.	.	TRBJ1-3	15	TRBV11-2	CASSERRGSGNTIYF	TGTGCCAGCAGCGAACGCAGAGGCTCTGGAAACACCATATATTTT
.	.	TRBJ1-1	13	TRBV10-1	CASSRDMGTEAFF	TGCGCCAGCAGCAGGGACATGGGCACTGAAGCTTTCTTT
.	TRBD1	TRBJ1-1	12	TRBV10-3	CAIRGTGAEAFF	TGTGCCATCAGGGGGACAGGGGCTGAAGCTTTCTTT
.	.	TRBJ2-6	18	TRBV21-1	CASSKGHRKECGANVLTF	TGTGCCAGCAGCAAAGGCCACAGGAAAGAGTGTGGGGCCAACGTCCTGACTTTC
.	TRBD1	TRBJ1-1	13	TRBV10-3	CAIRGTVNTEAFF	TGTGCCATCAGGGGGACAGTGAACACTGAAGCTTTCTTT
.	TRBD1	TRBJ2-1	15	TRBV5-1	CASSLVGQGGNEQFF	TGCGCCAGCAGCTTGGTGGGACAGGGGGGAAATGAGCAGTTCTTC
.	TRBD2	TRBJ2-5	15	TRBV28	CASSSPGTRKETQYF	TGTGCCAGCAGTTCTCCCGGGACTAGGAAGGAGACCCAGTACTTC
many	.	TRBJ1-3	18	TRBV3-1/TRBV3-2	CASSLSRTAPISGNTIYF	TGTGCCAGCAGCCTCTCTAGGACAGCACCGATCTCTGGAAACACCATATATTTT
.	.	TRBJ2-3	15	TRBV11-2	CASNQFPGLGDTQYF	TGTGCCAGCAATCAATTTCCGGGACTCGGAGATACGCAGTATTTT
.	.	TRBJ1-4	14	TRBV7-6	CASSPGAGGEKLFF	TGTGCCAGCAGCCCAGGGGCCGGGGGGGAAAAACTGTTTTTT
.	.	TRBJ2-3	14	TRBV27	CASSFSGSTDTQYF	TGTGCCAGCAGTTTTTCGGGGAGCACAGATACGCAGTATTTT
.	.	TRBJ1-2	15	TRBV7-9	CASSLAQGLGYGYTF	TGTGCCAGCAGCTTAGCGCAGGGACTAGGCTATGGCTACACCTTC
.	TRBD1	TRBJ1-3	16	TRBV5-1	CASSSGQEWRGNTIYF	TGCGCCAGCAGCTCAGGACAGGAATGGCGAGGAAACACCATATATTTT
.	.	TRBJ1-1	14	TRBV4-1	CASSLGRGATEAFF	TGCGCCAGCAGCCTGGGGCGCGGTGCGACTGAAGCTTTCTTT
.	TRBD2	TRBJ2-6	17	TRBV9	CASSGTRRDSGANVLTF	TGTGCCAGCAGCGGGACTAGGAGAGACTCTGGGGCCAACGTCCTGACTTTC
.	.	TRBJ2-7	12	TRBV14	CASSQIAAAEHF	TGTGCCAGCAGCCAAATAGCAGCGGCCGAACACTTC
.	.	TRBJ2-2	15	TRBV5-1	CASSLYGGNTGELFF	TGCGCCAGCAGCTTGTACGGGGGGAACACCGGGGAGCTGTTTTTT
.	.	TRBJ1-1	14	TRBV18	CASSPRAGNTEAFF	TGTGCCAGCTCACCAAGAGCGGGGAACACTGAAGCTTTCTTT
.	.	TRBJ1-6	14	TRBV7-2	CASSLAGRNSPLHF	TGTGCCAGCAGCTTAGCAGGGAGAAATTCACCCCTCCACTTT
.	TRBD1	TRBJ2-5	14	TRBV30	CAWGLTGGRETQYF	TGTGCCTGGGGTTTAACAGGGGGAAGAGAGACCCAGTACTTC
.	TRBD1	TRBJ1-4	13	TRBV7-6	CASSFTQGGKLFF	TGTGCCAGCAGCTTTACTCAGGGGGGAAAACTGTTTTTT